What follows describes a single T cell receptor (beta chain). It has no known antigen specificity. Base-call qualities are not available, and no considerably larger clone is one nucleotide away. The CDR3 contains 15 residues, cysteine and phenylalanine counted. Just CDR3 DNA is preserved here, 45 bases in frame from base 1. V and J lose 3 bases and 4 bases, and a span of 12 bases separates them. The data are from a study of blood T cells in healthy people across ages (dated by TCRdb to 2013 to 2016). For the study in its entirety: In model experiments, template switching captured about one uniquely barcoded TCR beta cDNA molecule for every two T cells. Using deep sequencing normalized with unique cDNA molecular identifiers, the study measured how TCR beta repertoire diversity changes with age. The donors were split into four age groups: young (average about 15 years), middle-aged (about 40), aged (62) and long-lived (roughly 88). Donors of different ages were randomly distributed across sequencing lanes to avoid experimental bias. The study analyzed two additional independent replicas of 1 million unique cDNA reads from the same blood draw for two donors, one aged 18 to 30 and one aged 80 or older. What the study reported, not specific to this receptor: Observed TCR beta diversity per million T cells fell roughly linearly with age, and a significant reduction was already apparent by age about 38. Estimates of total diversity based on one million sequenced T cells were considered lower bounds and underestimates. Because the CMV infection status of the donors was unknown, age-related changes in expanded clonotypes may potentially have been confounded. There was a strong correlation between observed TCR beta diversity and the percentage of naive T cells measured by flow cytometry. Conclusive comparison of naive and antigen-experienced compartments was prevented by the profiling of bulk unsorted PBMCs. Compared with the aged group, more naive CD4+ T cells, fewer expanded clones and increased TCR diversity were shown by the long-lived group, suggesting age selection.

The donors were a few dozen Caucasian individuals from Russia, aged roughly 6 to 100 years, who were systemically healthy. Each donor gave around 9.5 milliliters of peripheral blood, collected into EDTA-treated Vacutainer tubes. PBMCs were isolated by Ficoll-Paque density-gradient centrifugation, with at least 7 million obtained per sample. Trizol reagent was used to extract total RNA from the PBMCs, yielding at least 5.5 micrograms per sample. Naive CD45RAhigh/CD27high T cell percentages were measured by flow cytometry on a PBMC aliquot from every donor. Library construction relied on 5' RACE. Sequencer: Illumina HiSeq 2500. A second PCR of 7 to 11 cycles was performed with a sample-barcoded 5' primer and a J-beta primer mix. A template-switch 5' adaptor carrying 12 random nucleotides introduced a unique molecular identifier onto each TCR beta cDNA molecule. At least 3 million CDR3-containing paired-end reads were obtained from each sample. The Mint cDNA synthesis kit, primed by a TRBC-specific oligonucleotide, was used to synthesize first-strand cDNA from all RNA. All cDNA was treated with uracil-DNA glycosylase and then went through a first 18-cycle PCR with the universal primers M1SS and BC2_uni_R. In the source study's methods: For normalization, 1 million high-quality reads were randomly selected from each sample, with every read carrying a distinct molecular identifier. Instead of being binned into consensus sequences, reads with shared molecular identifiers were discarded. MiTCR, set to a Q25 quality threshold and the strictest error-elimination algorithm, was used for CDR3 identification, clonotype clustering and error correction. Lower-bound total TCR beta diversity was estimated with a nonparametric unseen species model using Euler transformation. TCRdb took the public reads, trimmed them with fastp at Q25, ran MiXCR for clone calling and kept in-frame beta chains. Entries are consolidated by CDR3 protein sequence, retaining the most common genes and DNA. In this record, the V and J calls reflect TCRdb's handling and not the investigators' own analysis. The sample table lists hundreds of thousands of distinct CDR3 sequences, around 21% of them with a count of one. The top ten constitute more than 3% of the sample.

The source of this sequence is a man aged 65 to 85 in good health. The sequence joins TRBV12-3 or TRBV12-4 to TRBJ2-2; a tentative D call is TRBD1 (6 bases match). Input material: blood. The CDR3 reads as follows: CASSFGLGGTGELFF. The sequenced DNA: TGTGCCAGCAGTTTCGGGTTAGGGGGCACCGGGGAGCTGTTTTTT.